The 3 T cell receptor beta chains listed next were all sequenced from one sample in a study of blood T cell repertoires in COVID-19. The table came from immunoSEQ multiplex PCR; TCRdb's copy has only in-frame clones and leaves some out. The table records 150,000 to 200,000 clones, over 80% of them present only once. What was sequenced was PBMCs or T cells enriched from blood (not recorded which). The receptors stem from a man between 65 and 85 years old who had been exposed to COVID-19.

This chain joins TRBV4-1 and TRBJ2-7; the D is unclear. This CDR3 spans 14 amino acids. CDR1 and CDR2 from the germline V gene are MGHRA and YSYEKL. The V gene lost 0 bases and the J gene lost 2 bases, with 8 bases spanning the gap. For the CDR3, the DNA is TGCGCCAGCAGCCAAGATGAGGCAACCTACGAGCAGTACTTC. Its protein product is CASSQDEATYEQYF.

The chain combines TRBV2 with TRBJ2-1, with D unclear. In germline, CDR1 is SNHLY, CDR2 FYNNEI. Between the trimmed V and J ends, which lost 7 bases and 4 bases, there was a span of 11 bases. This CDR3 is 13 amino acids long. For the CDR3, the DNA is TGTGCCAGCAAGATCGACATATACAATGAGCAGTTCTTC. Translation gives CASKIDIYNEQFF.

The genes are TRBV15 and TRBJ2-1, with TRBD2 matching 8 bases. This CDR3 region has 14 residues. Trimming at V came to 3 bases and at J to 2 bases, leaving 0 bases not matched to a gene. Germline CDR1 is LNHNV and CDR2 is YYDKDF (reference sequence). The chain's CDR3 is CATSSGGAYNEQFF. For the CDR3, the DNA is TGTGCCACCAGCAGCGGGGGGGCCTACAATGAGCAGTTCTTC.